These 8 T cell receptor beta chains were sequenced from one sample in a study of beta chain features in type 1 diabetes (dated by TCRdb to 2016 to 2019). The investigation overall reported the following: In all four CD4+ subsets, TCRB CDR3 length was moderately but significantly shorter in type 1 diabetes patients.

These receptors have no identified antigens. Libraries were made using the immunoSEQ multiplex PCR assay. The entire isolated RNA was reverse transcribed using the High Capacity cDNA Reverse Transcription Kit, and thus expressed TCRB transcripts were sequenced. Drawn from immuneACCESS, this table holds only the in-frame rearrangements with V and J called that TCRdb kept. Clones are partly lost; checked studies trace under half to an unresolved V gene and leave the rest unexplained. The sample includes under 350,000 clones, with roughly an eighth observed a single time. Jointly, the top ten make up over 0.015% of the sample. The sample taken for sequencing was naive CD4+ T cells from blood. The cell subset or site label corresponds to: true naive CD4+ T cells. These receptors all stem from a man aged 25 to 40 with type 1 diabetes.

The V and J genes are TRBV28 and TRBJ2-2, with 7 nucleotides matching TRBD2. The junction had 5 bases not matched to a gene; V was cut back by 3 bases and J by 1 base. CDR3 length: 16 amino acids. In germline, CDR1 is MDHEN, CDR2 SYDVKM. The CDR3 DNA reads TGTGCCAGCAGTTTTGCGACTAGCCAGAACACCGGGGAGCTGTTTTTT. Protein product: CASSFATSQNTGELFF.

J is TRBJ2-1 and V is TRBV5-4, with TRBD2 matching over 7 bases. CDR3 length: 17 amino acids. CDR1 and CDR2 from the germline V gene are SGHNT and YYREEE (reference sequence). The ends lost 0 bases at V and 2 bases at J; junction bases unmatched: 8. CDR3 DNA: TGTGCCAGCAGCTTGGGGGGCGGGAGAGGGGCCTACAATGAGCAGTTCTTC. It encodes CASSLGGGRGAYNEQFF.

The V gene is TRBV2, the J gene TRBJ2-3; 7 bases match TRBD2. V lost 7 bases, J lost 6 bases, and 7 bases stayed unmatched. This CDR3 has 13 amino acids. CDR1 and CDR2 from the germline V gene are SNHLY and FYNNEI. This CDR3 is CASTRGDGDTQYF. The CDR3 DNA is TGTGCCAGCACTCGGGGGGATGGGGATACGCAGTATTTT.

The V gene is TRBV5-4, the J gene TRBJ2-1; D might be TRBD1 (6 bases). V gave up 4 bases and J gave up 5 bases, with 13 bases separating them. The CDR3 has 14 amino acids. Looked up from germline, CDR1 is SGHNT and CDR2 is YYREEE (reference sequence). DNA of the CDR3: TGTGCCAGCAGCAACAGACAGGCCAACAATGAGCAGTTCTTC. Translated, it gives CASSNRQANNEQFF. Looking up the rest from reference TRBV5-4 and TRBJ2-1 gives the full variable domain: ETGVTQSPTHLIKTRGQQVTLRCSSQSGHNTVSWYQQALGQGPQFIFQYYREEENGRGNFPPRFSGLQFPNYSSELNVNALELDDSALYLCASSNRQANNEQFFGPGTRLTVL.

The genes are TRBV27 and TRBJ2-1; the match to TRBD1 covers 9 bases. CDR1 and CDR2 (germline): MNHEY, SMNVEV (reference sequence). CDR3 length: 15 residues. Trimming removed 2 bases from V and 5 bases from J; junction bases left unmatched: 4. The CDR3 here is CASSLGDRANNEQFF. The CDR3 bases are TGTGCCAGCAGTTTAGGGGACAGGGCTAACAATGAGCAGTTCTTC.

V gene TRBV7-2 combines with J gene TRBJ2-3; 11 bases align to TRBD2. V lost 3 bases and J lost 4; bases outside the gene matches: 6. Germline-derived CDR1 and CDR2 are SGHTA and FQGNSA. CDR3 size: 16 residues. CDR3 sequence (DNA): TGTGCCAGCAGCTTTACCACTAGCGGGAGTGCAGATACGCAGTATTTT. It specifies CASSFTTSGSADTQYF.

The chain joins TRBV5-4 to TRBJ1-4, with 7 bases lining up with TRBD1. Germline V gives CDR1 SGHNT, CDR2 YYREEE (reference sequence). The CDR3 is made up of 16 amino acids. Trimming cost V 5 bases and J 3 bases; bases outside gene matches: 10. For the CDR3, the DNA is TGTGCCAGCAGTCTCGACAGGGCCACGGCTAATGAAAAACTGTTTTTT. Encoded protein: CASSLDRATANEKLFF. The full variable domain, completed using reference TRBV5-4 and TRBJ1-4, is ETGVTQSPTHLIKTRGQQVTLRCSSQSGHNTVSWYQQALGQGPQFIFQYYREEENGRGNFPPRFSGLQFPNYSSELNVNALELDDSALYLCASSLDRATANEKLFFGSGTQLSVL.

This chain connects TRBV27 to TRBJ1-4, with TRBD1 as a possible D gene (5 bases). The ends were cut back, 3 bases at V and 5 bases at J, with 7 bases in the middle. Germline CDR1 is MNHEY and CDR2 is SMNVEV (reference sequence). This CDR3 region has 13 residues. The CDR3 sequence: CASSFRGNEKLFF. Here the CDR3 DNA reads TGTGCCAGCAGTTTCCGGGGGAATGAAAAACTGTTTTTT.